This T cell receptor (beta chain) originates from a study of T-cell memory formation after mild COVID-19. This clonotype was seen more than once but under ten times. TCRdb ran MiXCR on the 5' RACE reads and lists one entry per CDR3 protein. Of about 350,000 distinct CDR3 sequences in the sample, about 13% were seen once. The length of the CDR3 is 15 residues. CDR1 and CDR2 (germline): SGHTA, FQGNSA. Trimming shortened V by 3 bases and J by 8 bases, and 19 bases separated the two germline ends. The chain is built from TRBV7-2 and TRBJ1-2; D is uncertain. Source material: PBMCs or a T cell subset sorted from them (not recorded which). The clonotype was recovered from a man younger than 35 who had mild COVID-19 (a few samples of this study predate the infection). Cell type and time point are not known. Written as DNA, the CDR3 is TGTGCCAGCAGCTTCCTTTCAACGGGTGATTGGGGCTACACCTTC. Its translation is CASSFLSTGDWGYTF.